This note documents a single T cell receptor (beta chain) sequence. Authors' processing steps: Estimation of nucleated cell counts was performed using reference gene primer amplification. The data were produced by immunoSEQ multiplex PCR, yet TCRdb's version contains in-frame clones alone and is incomplete. The V and J calls and clone size come from that table; D and trimming were worked out from the DNA. The sample shows roughly 160,000 clones, around 90% of them seen only once. The record originates from a study of blood T cell repertoires in COVID-19. Overall study context: Donors in the United States, Italy and Spain gave samples during acute or convalescent COVID-19. T cells, B-cell-depleted T cells, or PBMCs provided the cDNA or gDNA that served as material.

Looked up from germline, CDR1 is LNHDA and CDR2 is SQIVND (reference sequence). The CDR3 extends over 15 amino acids. V lost 7 bases and J lost 0, with 16 bases in between. The sequenced sample consisted of peripheral blood. The genes are TRBV19 and TRBJ2-7, with a possible D match to TRBD2 (6 bases). This clonotype originated in a man aged 50 or older who had recovered from COVID-19. The CDR3 DNA reads as TGTGCCAGTACCACAACGGGGGATAGCTCCTACGAGCAGTACTTC. It translates to CASTTTGDSSYEQYF.